What follows is one T cell receptor beta chain and its context. No cell sorting was done before RNA was extracted from the tissue. This non-tumor lung sample came from over 3 cm beyond the tumor edge. The sample comes from a study of tumor and adjacent non-tumor tissue in lung cancer. The CDR3 spans 15 residues. From germline, CDR1 is SGHRS and CDR2 YFSETQ. The V segment lost 4 bases and the J segment 5 bases; nucleotides outside the gene matches: 11. A modified ARM-PCR protocol with three rounds of nested PCR amplified TCRbeta. MiXCR, applied by TCRdb to the multiplex PCR reads, yields one record per CDR3 protein. This sample has 60,000 to 100,000 distinct CDR3 sequences, with over 60% found just once.

The rearrangement uses TRBV5-1 and TRBJ1-1; 7 positions agree with TRBD1. The source is an older man with non-small cell lung cancer. Sequencing used distant non-tumor lung tissue. Written as DNA, the CDR3 is TGCGCCAGCAGCATACCAACAGGGGTCGGGACTGAAGCTTTCTTT. Its protein product is CASSIPTGVGTEAFF.